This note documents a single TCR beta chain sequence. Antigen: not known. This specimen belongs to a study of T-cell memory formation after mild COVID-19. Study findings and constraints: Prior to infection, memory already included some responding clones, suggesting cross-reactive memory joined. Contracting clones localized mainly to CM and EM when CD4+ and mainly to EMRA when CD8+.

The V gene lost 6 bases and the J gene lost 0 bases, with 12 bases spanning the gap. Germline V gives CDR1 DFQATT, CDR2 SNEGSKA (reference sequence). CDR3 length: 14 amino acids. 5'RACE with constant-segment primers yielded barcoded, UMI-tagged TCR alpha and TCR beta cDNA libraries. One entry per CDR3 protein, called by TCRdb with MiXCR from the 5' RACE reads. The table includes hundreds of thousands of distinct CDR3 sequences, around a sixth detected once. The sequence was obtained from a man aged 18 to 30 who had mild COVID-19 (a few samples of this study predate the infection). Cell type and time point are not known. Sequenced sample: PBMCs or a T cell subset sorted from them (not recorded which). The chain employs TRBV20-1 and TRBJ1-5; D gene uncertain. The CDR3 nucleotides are TGCAGTGCCAATGCCGGACCTAGCAATCAGCCCCAGCATTTT. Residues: CSANAGPSNQPQHF.